One sample yielded the 27 T cell receptor beta chains listed below, sequenced in a study of blood T cell repertoires in COVID-19. Sequencing used immunoSEQ multiplex PCR; TCRdb keeps in-frame clones, though not all of them. The table records tens of thousands of clones, 80% to 90% of them present only once. What was sequenced was peripheral blood. The origin of the receptors is a man between 65 and 85 years old with active or convalescent COVID-19.

This clone was seen only a few times. The chain links TRBV16 to TRBJ2-3, with D uncertain. Germline CDR1 KGHSY, CDR2 FQNENV. This CDR3 region has 14 residues. The V end was cut by 2 bases, the J end by 1 base, with 7 bases between. The CDR3 region has the DNA TGTGCCAGCAGCCAAAGCAGGCGCACAGATACGCAGTATTTT. Translating it yields CASSQSRRTDTQYF.

The chain combines TRBV19 with TRBJ2-7; D may be TRBD1 (5 bases). CDR3 length equals 14 residues. Germline V gives CDR1 LNHDA, CDR2 SQIVND (reference sequence). V was shortened by 0 bases and J by 1 base, with 7 bases between the two germline ends. The CDR3 DNA follows: TGTGCCAGTAGTATAGAAGGGGTGTCCTACGAGCAGTACTTC. Its protein product is CASSIEGVSYEQYF. Filled out from reference TRBV19 and TRBJ2-7, the complete variable domain reads DGGITQSPKYLFRKEGQNVTLSCEQNLNHDAMYWYRQDPGQGLRLIYYSQIVNDFQKGDIAEGYSVSREKKESFPLTVTSAQKNPTAFYLCASSIEGVSYEQYFGPGTRLTVT.

The chain uses TRBV2 and TRBJ2-4; 12 positions agree with TRBD2. This CDR3 contains 16 residues. The germline CDR1 and CDR2 sequences are SNHLY and FYNNEI. V lost 6 bases to trimming and J lost 2 bases; unmatched junction nucleotides: 5. The CDR3 nucleotides read TGTGCCAGCAGGTACGGACTAGCGGGGACCAAAAACATTCAGTACTTC. As protein: CASRYGLAGTKNIQYF.

The V gene is TRBV7-2, the J gene TRBJ2-1; a weak D match, TRBD2 (6 bases). This CDR3 region has 13 residues. Per germline, CDR1 SGHTA and CDR2 FQGNSA. V was shortened by 8 bases and J by 3 bases, with 11 bases between the two germline ends. The CDR3 loop is CASQGLRYNEQFF. The CDR3 DNA follows: TGTGCCAGCCAGGGACTCCGCTACAATGAGCAGTTCTTC.

The CDR3 DNA is TGTGCCAGCAGCCCCGGGACAGGGAATCAGCCCCAGCATTTT. It translates to CASSPGTGNQPQHF. The chain uses TRBV7-9 and TRBJ1-5; 9 positions match TRBD1. This CDR3 is built from 14 residues. From germline, CDR1 is SEHNR and CDR2 FQNEAQ (reference sequence). J lost 4 bases, V lost 5 bases, and 3 bases had no gene match.

This chain uses TRBV4-1 with TRBJ2-3, with 13 nucleotides matching TRBD2. CDR3 length: 19 residues. With V trimmed by 4 bases and J by 5 bases, 15 bases remained unmatched. Germline V gives CDR1 MGHRA, CDR2 YSYEKL. The DNA of the CDR3 is TGCGCCAGCAGCCCGGCCACTAGCGGGAGGGAACTTTCGCGAGATACGCAGTATTTT. Residues: CASSPATSGRELSRDTQYF.

The CDR3 loop is CASSLETGAREAFF. As DNA, the CDR3 is TGTGCCAGCAGCTTGGAGACAGGGGCCAGAGAAGCTTTCTTT. The chain links TRBV5-4 to TRBJ1-1, with 8 bases that match TRBD1. Unmatched junction bases numbered 6, after V lost 0 bases and J lost 8 bases. Germline V gene lookup returns CDR1 SGHNT and CDR2 YYREEE (reference sequence). This CDR3 is built from 14 residues.

The chain recombines TRBV23-1 with TRBJ2-2, with a weak D call TRBD1 (5 bases). TRBV23-1 is known as an ORF, though its function is uncertain. CDR3 length equals 20 residues. Trimming cost V 3 bases and J 0 bases, with 23 bases left between them. CDR3 residues: CASSHLFPSATEPNTGELFF. The CDR3 nucleotides read TGCGCCAGCAGTCATTTATTCCCCTCCGCGACAGAGCCGAACACCGGGGAGCTGTTTTTT.

The V gene is TRBV28, the J gene TRBJ1-4; D is uncertain. Trimming shortened V by 5 bases and J by 5 bases, and 12 bases separated the two germline ends. This CDR3 region has 14 residues. The germline V gene has CDR1 MDHEN and CDR2 SYDVKM. CDR3 sequence: CASSQFGQNEKLFF. As DNA, the CDR3 is TGTGCCAGCAGTCAATTTGGGCAGAATGAAAAACTGTTTTTT.

This chain joins TRBV28 and TRBJ1-2, with D unresolved. Germline V gene data show CDR1 as MDHEN and CDR2 as SYDVKM. The CDR3 extends over 12 amino acids. The germline V and J ends were trimmed by 2 bases and 4 bases, with 5 bases remaining between them. The CDR3 nucleotides are TGTGCCAGCAGTTTAAACAGCTATGGCTACACCTTC. Its protein is CASSLNSYGYTF.

The chain couples TRBV6-4 to TRBJ2-2; tentatively, D is TRBD2 (5 bases). CDR1 and CDR2 (germline): MRHNA, SNTAGT. Trimming cost V 6 bases and J 8 bases, with 19 bases left between them. This CDR3 has 15 amino acids. CDR3 amino acids: CASSVEGLSSGELFF. Here the CDR3 DNA reads TGTGCCAGCAGCGTTGAGGGCCTATCTTCAGGGGAGCTGTTTTTT.

J is TRBJ2-7 and V is TRBV7-2; 7 bases map to TRBD1. The germline CDR1 and CDR2 sequences are SGHTA and FQGNSA. J lost 6 bases, V lost 0 bases, and 5 bases had no gene match. This CDR3 region has 14 residues. CDR3 amino acids: CASSLARQGREQYF. The CDR3 coding sequence is TGTGCCAGCAGCTTAGCCCGACAGGGTCGCGAGCAGTACTTC. The full variable domain, with the rest looked up from reference TRBV7-2 and TRBJ2-7, is GAGVSQSPSNKVTEKGKDVELRCDPISGHTALYWYRQSLGQGLEFLIYFQGNSAPDKSGLPSDRFSAERTGGSVSTLTIQRTQQEDSAVYLCASSLARQGREQYFGPGTRLTVT.

The J gene is TRBJ2-1, the V gene TRBV5-1; 7 bases agree with TRBD2. The germline gives CDR1 SGHRS, CDR2 YFSETQ. The CDR3 runs to 13 residues. J lost 8 bases, V lost 4 bases, and 6 bases had no gene match. CDR3: CASSPGGIDEQFF. CDR3 nucleotides: TGCGCCAGCAGCCCGGGGGGAATCGATGAGCAGTTCTTC. Looking up the rest from reference TRBV5-1 and TRBJ2-1 gives the full variable domain: KAGVTQTPRYLIKTRGQQVTLSCSPISGHRSVSWYQQTPGQGLQFLFEYFSETQRNKGNFPGRFSGRQFSNSRSEMNVSTLELGDSALYLCASSPGGIDEQFFGPGTRLTVL.

The V call is TRBV6-1, the J call TRBJ1-5; TRBD1 matches 8 bases. CDR3 length equals 15 residues. With V trimmed by 2 bases and J by 8 bases, 8 bases remained unmatched. Germline V lookup: CDR1 MNHNS, CDR2 SASEGT. CDR3 protein: CASSENDRGTKPQHF. CDR3 coding DNA: TGTGCCAGCAGTGAAAACGACAGGGGCACAAAGCCCCAGCATTTT.

The CDR3 sequence is CASSLSGLRWRDQPQHF. CDR3 bases: TGTGCCAGCAGTTTATCGGGGTTGAGGTGGAGGGATCAGCCCCAGCATTTT. The J gene is TRBJ1-5, the V gene TRBV28; the D is unclear. Germline-derived CDR1 and CDR2 are MDHEN and SYDVKM. This CDR3 contains 17 residues. The V and J ends lost 1 base and 5 bases respectively, with 18 bases between them.

This clone appeared once. The rearrangement links TRBV28 to TRBJ1-2; 9 positions match TRBD1. Germline lookup yields CDR1 MDHEN and CDR2 SYDVKM. Trimming cost V 10 bases and J 5 bases; bases outside gene matches: 8. The CDR3 has 13 residues. In DNA, the CDR3 is TGTGCCATCAACCAACAGGGGGCATATGGCTACACCTTC. Its protein is CAINQQGAYGYTF.

The chain recombines TRBV27 with TRBJ1-5, with TRBD1 matching over 7 bases. The CDR3 has 14 residues. V lost 3 bases and J lost 2; bases outside the gene matches: 1. Germline V gives CDR1 MNHEY, CDR2 SMNVEV (reference sequence). The CDR3 protein is CASSFGQGNQPQHF. CDR3 in DNA: TGTGCCAGCAGTTTCGGACAGGGCAATCAGCCCCAGCATTTT.

V gene TRBV5-1 combines with J gene TRBJ1-2; 10 bases align to TRBD1. The V and J ends lost 1 base and 2 bases, in that order; junction bases with no gene match: 8. This CDR3 region has 17 residues. Germline V gives CDR1 SGHRS, CDR2 YFSETQ. In DNA form, the CDR3 reads TGCGCCAGCAGCTTGTTTGGGACAGGGGACTCAAACTATGGCTACACCTTC. Translating gives CASSLFGTGDSNYGYTF.

CDR3 sequence (DNA): TGCAGCGTGGGTAGCCCTTATGAAAAACTGTTTTTT. It codes for CSVGSPYEKLFF. The chain has TRBV29-1 and TRBJ1-4; D is undetermined. V was cut by 6 bases and J by 6 bases, with 11 bases left in between. Germline V gene lookup returns CDR1 SQVTM and CDR2 ANQGSEA. CDR3 size: 12 residues.

The chain recombines TRBV19 with TRBJ2-1; D unresolved. CDR1 is LNHDA and CDR2 is SQIVND in the germline V gene (reference sequence). This CDR3 is built from 11 residues. Trimming took 6 bases from V and 8 from J, leaving 8 bases between them. For the CDR3, the DNA is TGTGCCAGTAGCATGCTACATGAGCAGTTCTTC. Its translation: CASSMLHEQFF.

This chain links TRBV9 with TRBJ2-3, with TRBD2 matching 7 bases. CDR1 is SGDLS, CDR2 YYNGEE, per germline. The CDR3 loop spans 16 amino acids. V dropped 3 bases and J dropped 0; count of bases not matched to a gene: 7. This chain's CDR3 is CASSARFSGSTDTQYF. The CDR3 nucleotides read TGTGCCAGCAGCGCCCGATTTAGCGGGAGCACAGATACGCAGTATTTT.

V is TRBV18 and J is TRBJ1-1; 9 bases match TRBD1. V gave up 4 bases and J gave up 2 bases; unmatched junction bases: 11. The CDR3 is made up of 17 amino acids. The germline gives CDR1 KGHSH, CDR2 LQKENI. CDR3: CASSLIQGAFGNTEAFF. The CDR3 DNA reads TGTGCCAGCTCACTCATACAGGGGGCCTTTGGAAACACTGAAGCTTTCTTT.

This clone was counted at least ten times. V gene TRBV7-9 combines with J gene TRBJ2-5; D uncertain. Germline assignment: CDR1 SEHNR and CDR2 FQNEAQ (reference sequence). This CDR3 contains 15 residues. V gave up 8 bases and J gave up 4 bases, with 20 bases separating them. For the CDR3, the DNA is TGTGCCAGCTCACCAAAACGCCGACATGGAGAGACCCAGTACTTC. Translating gives CASSPKRRHGETQYF.

This clone has only a few counts. This sequence joins TRBV4-2 and TRBJ1-6, with a tentative D call TRBD1 (6 bases). Trimming took off 5 bases at V and 0 bases at J, with 17 bases between the two ends. The CDR3 is 18 residues long. Germline CDR1 reads LGHNA; CDR2 reads YNFKEQ. In DNA form, the CDR3 reads TGTGCCAGCAGCGCCCAGGGGACAAGAAGCTCCTATAATTCACCCCTCCACTTT. Its translation: CASSAQGTRSSYNSPLHF.

Only one count was recorded for this clone. The gene calls are TRBV21-1 and TRBJ2-1; the table's D call, TRBD2, has no DNA check behind it. TRBV21-1 is labeled a pseudogene. The length of the CDR3 is 19 residues. Written as DNA, the CDR3 is TGTGCCAGCAAAGAGGGGGGGTCTTCGCTTAGTACTCCAGACAATGAGCAGTTCTTC. Its translation: CASKEGGSSLSTPDNEQFF.

The rearrangement uses TRBV19 and TRBJ1-5, with D tentatively TRBD1 (5 bases). Trimming removed 1 base at V and 0 bases at J, with 10 bases between. This CDR3 is 16 amino acids long. Per the germline V gene, CDR1 is LNHDA and CDR2 is SQIVND (reference sequence). The CDR3 protein is CASSIVAGYSNQPQHF. The CDR3, as DNA: TGTGCCAGTAGTATAGTCGCAGGGTATAGCAATCAGCCCCAGCATTTT.

The chain joins TRBV7-2 to TRBJ1-2; D is uncertain. Germline CDR1 SGHTA, CDR2 FQGNSA. The CDR3 extends over 17 amino acids. The V end lost 5 bases, the J end lost 0 bases, and 19 bases lay between the germline ends. In DNA, the CDR3 is TGTGCCAGCAGCCCTTTTGCGGAATCTGCTTCTAACTATGGCTACACCTTC. It encodes CASSPFAESASNYGYTF.